The next 19 T cell receptor beta chains were all read from a single sample in a study of T cell responses to AZD1222 COVID-19 vaccine. TCRdb's copy holds only in-frame clones and misses some; the assay was immunoSEQ multiplex PCR. The data contain under 150,000 clones, just over 85% of them seen just once; the ten biggest clones take up over 7.5%. The sample consisted of peripheral blood, taken on day 0 of AZD1222 vaccination. All receptors come from an adult in good health.

The chain carries TRBV2 and TRBJ1-6; TRBD1 matches at 8 bases. The CDR3 is 14 residues long. V lost 5 bases to trimming and J lost 10 bases; unmatched junction nucleotides: 7. Germline CDR1 is SNHLY and CDR2 is FYNNEI. In DNA, the CDR3 is TGTGCCAGCAGTCCCGGACAGGGCGGATCACCCCTCCACTTT. It translates to CASSPGQGGSPLHF.

The V gene is TRBV4-1, the J gene TRBJ2-3, with TRBD2 as a possible D gene (6 bases). Germline values: CDR1 MGHRA, CDR2 YSYEKL. The CDR3 runs to 14 residues. Trimming cost V 2 bases and J 6 bases, with 12 bases left between them. DNA for the CDR3: TGCGCCAGCAGCCAAATGAACGGAGGGGATACGCAGTATTTT. Translated, it gives CASSQMNGGDTQYF.

The V and J genes are TRBV5-6 and TRBJ1-4, with D perhaps TRBD1 (5 bases). The CDR3 runs 15 residues. Germline values: CDR1 SGHDT, CDR2 YYEEEE. V dropped 4 bases and J dropped 1 base, with 11 bases sitting between them. The CDR3 loop is CASSTPGGTNEKLFF. CDR3 nucleotides: TGTGCCAGCAGCACCCCCGGGGGAACTAATGAAAAACTGTTTTTT.

V usage is TRBV3-1 (or the pseudogene TRBV3-2) and J usage is TRBJ2-3; 15 nucleotides agree with TRBD2. Germline CDR1 and CDR2: LGHDT and YNNKEL (reference sequence). The CDR3 has 16 amino acids. J gave up 10 bases and V 4 bases, and 9 bases lay outside the gene matches. CDR3 loop: CASSPRTSGGAWAQYF. The DNA of the CDR3 is TGTGCCAGCAGCCCCAGGACTAGCGGGGGGGCTTGGGCGCAGTATTTT.

The chain joins TRBV29-1 to TRBJ2-1; TRBD1 aligns across 9 bases. CDR3 length equals 15 residues. Germline V lookup: CDR1 SQVTM, CDR2 ANQGSEA. Germline trimming cut 5 bases from V and 5 bases from J; bases unmatched to any gene: 10. The CDR3 here is CSVRPGQGSNNEQFF. The CDR3 DNA sequence: TGCAGCGTTCGGCCGGGACAGGGTTCCAACAATGAGCAGTTCTTC.

In this sample, this clone turned up a few times. The V and J genes are TRBV21-1 and TRBJ1-4; the D segment call TRBD1 is taken from the table without a DNA check. TRBV21-1 is recorded as a pseudogene. The CDR3 has 13 amino acids. CDR3 coding DNA: TGTGCCAGCAGCACTGGAGACAGGGAAAAACTGTTTTTT. Translation: CASSTGDREKLFF.

The chain is built from TRBV6-2 or TRBV6-3 and TRBJ1-1; no firm D call. Between the trimmed V and J ends, which lost 6 bases and 7 bases, there was a span of 9 bases. The CDR3 spans 11 residues. CDR1 is MNHEY and CDR2 is SVGEGT in the germline V gene. CDR3 DNA sequence: TGTGCCAGCAGCCAAGATGGTGAAGCTTTCTTT. Translation gives CASSQDGEAFF.

The chain joins TRBV4-1 to TRBJ2-7; D is ambiguous. V shed 1 base and J shed 4 bases, with 5 bases lying between them. The CDR3 extends over 12 amino acids. CDR1 is MGHRA and CDR2 is YSYEKL in the germline V gene. CDR3 sequence reads: CASSQGRYEQYF. For the CDR3, the DNA is TGCGCCAGCAGCCAAGGGCGGTACGAGCAGTACTTC.

The count of this clone is one. CDR3 in DNA: TGTGCCACCAGTGACCGGGACTCCCCCTCCGGGGAGCTGTTTTTT. Amino acids: CATSDRDSPSGELFF. This chain connects TRBV24-1 to TRBJ2-2, with a tentative D call TRBD2 (6 bases). Germline V gives CDR1 KGHDR, CDR2 SFDVKD. The CDR3 length is 15 residues. V lost 4 bases and J 6 bases, leaving 14 bases between the germline ends.

The chain couples TRBV12-3 or TRBV12-4 to TRBJ1-2, with unresolved D. The CDR3 length is 12 residues. Trimming took off 1 base at V and 8 bases at J, with 8 bases between the two ends. The CDR3 coding sequence is TGTGCCAGCAGTTTAGTCAGCTTCGGCTACACCTTC. Translating it yields CASSLVSFGYTF.

The V call is TRBV11-1, the J call TRBJ2-3, with 8 bases identical to TRBD2. J gave up 1 base and V 2 bases, and 2 bases lay outside the gene matches. This CDR3 spans 15 amino acids. The germline V gene has CDR1 SGHAT and CDR2 FQDESV (reference sequence). This CDR3 reads CASSLPAGGTDTQYF. In DNA, the CDR3 is TGTGCCAGCAGCTTACCAGCGGGAGGCACAGATACGCAGTATTTT.

The chain uses TRBV4-2 and TRBJ2-1; D tentatively reads TRBD1 or TRBD2 (6 bases each). The CDR3 sequence is 19 residues long. Germline V gives CDR1 LGHNA, CDR2 YNFKEQ. V was trimmed by 4 bases and J by 0 bases, leaving 22 bases between them. The CDR3 DNA sequence: TGTGCCAGCAGCCGAAAATTAGGGACGGGGGCCAGCTCCTACAATGAGCAGTTCTTC. Translation: CASSRKLGTGASSYNEQFF.

This clone has only one observation. The chain uses TRBV20-1 and TRBJ2-5; 10 nucleotides match TRBD2. CDR1 DFQATT and CDR2 SNEGSKA come from the germline V gene (reference sequence). The CDR3 is made up of 15 amino acids. Germline trimming cut 3 bases from V and 5 bases from J; bases unmatched to any gene: 9. In DNA, the CDR3 is TGCAGTGCTAGTGCGAGCGGGGGGGCCATCGAGACCCAGTACTTC. Translation: CSASASGGAIETQYF.

The gene calls are TRBV5-1 and TRBJ1-3, with a weak D call TRBD1 (6 bases). This CDR3 comprises 14 residues. V lost 2 bases and J 2 bases, leaving 8 bases between the germline ends. Germline assignment: CDR1 SGHRS and CDR2 YFSETQ. In DNA, the CDR3 is TGCGCCAGCAGCTTCTCAGGGGCTGGAAACACCATATATTTT. It translates to CASSFSGAGNTIYF. Supplemented by reference TRBV5-1 and TRBJ1-3, the full variable domain reads KAGVTQTPRYLIKTRGQQVTLSCSPISGHRSVSWYQQTPGQGLQFLFEYFSETQRNKGNFPGRFSGRQFSNSRSEMNVSTLELGDSALYLCASSFSGAGNTIYFGEGSWLTVV.

V gene TRBV6-2 or TRBV6-3 combines with J gene TRBJ1-1; 8 bases are shared with TRBD1. After removal of 5 bases from V and 5 bases from J, the junction contained 10 bases not matched to a gene. Germline assignment: CDR1 MNHEY and CDR2 SVGEGT. The CDR3 contains 15 residues. The CDR3 region has the DNA TGTGCCAGCAGTACGATCAGGGGGCGGTGGACTGAAGCTTTCTTT. Amino acid sequence: CASSTIRGRWTEAFF.

The genes are TRBV19 and TRBJ1-5, with TRBD1 matching over 9 bases. Trimming cost V 5 bases and J 6 bases; bases outside gene matches: 8. The CDR3 contains 15 residues. Per germline, CDR1 LNHDA and CDR2 SQIVND (reference sequence). The chain's CDR3 is CASSARDRVVQPQHF. The CDR3 nucleotides are TGTGCCAGTAGTGCGCGGGACAGGGTAGTTCAGCCCCAGCATTTT.

CDR3 sequence reads: CASSLVGGRGYNSPLHF. The CDR3 DNA sequence: TGTGCCAGCAGCTTAGTAGGGGGGAGGGGCTATAATTCACCCCTCCACTTT. The genes are TRBV7-2 and TRBJ1-6; D perhaps matches TRBD1 (6 bases). The V and J ends lost 1 base and 3 bases respectively, with 13 bases between them. The CDR3 has 17 amino acids. Germline CDR1 reads SGHTA; CDR2 reads FQGNSA.

The chain recombines TRBV7-8 with TRBJ1-5, with D perhaps TRBD1 (5 bases). The germline V gene has CDR1 SGHVS and CDR2 FQNEAQ. The V end lost 0 bases, the J end lost 0 bases, and 12 bases lay between the germline ends. There are 17 residues in the CDR3. Here the CDR3 reads CASSLAGGGSSNQPQHF. CDR3 coding DNA: TGTGCCAGCAGCTTAGCGGGGGGTGGTAGTAGCAATCAGCCCCAGCATTTT.

This clone has just one count. The gene calls are TRBV21-1 and TRBJ2-7; TRBD2 reflects the table's D call only, with no check against the DNA. TRBV21-1 is termed a pseudogene. The CDR3 extends over 16 amino acids. The CDR3 protein is CASSIRPGEGLYEQYF. DNA for the CDR3: TGTGCCAGCAGCATTCGACCTGGGGAGGGTCTCTACGAGCAGTACTTC.